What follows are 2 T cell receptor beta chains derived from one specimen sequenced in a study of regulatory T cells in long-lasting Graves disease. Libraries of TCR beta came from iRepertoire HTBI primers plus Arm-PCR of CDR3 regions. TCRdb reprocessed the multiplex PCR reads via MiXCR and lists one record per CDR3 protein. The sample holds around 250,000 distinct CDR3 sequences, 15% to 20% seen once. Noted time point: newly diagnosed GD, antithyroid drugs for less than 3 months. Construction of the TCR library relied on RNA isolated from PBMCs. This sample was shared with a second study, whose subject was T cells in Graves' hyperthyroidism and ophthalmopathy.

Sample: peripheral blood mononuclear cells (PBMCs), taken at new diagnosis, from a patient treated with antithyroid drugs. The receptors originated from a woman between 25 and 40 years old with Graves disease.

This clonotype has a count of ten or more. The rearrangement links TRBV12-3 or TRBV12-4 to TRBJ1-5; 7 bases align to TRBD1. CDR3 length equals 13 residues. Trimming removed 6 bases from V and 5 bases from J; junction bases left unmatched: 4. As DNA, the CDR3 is TGTGCCAGCAGGCGGGACAGCTATCAGCCCCAGCATTTT. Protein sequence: CASRRDSYQPQHF.

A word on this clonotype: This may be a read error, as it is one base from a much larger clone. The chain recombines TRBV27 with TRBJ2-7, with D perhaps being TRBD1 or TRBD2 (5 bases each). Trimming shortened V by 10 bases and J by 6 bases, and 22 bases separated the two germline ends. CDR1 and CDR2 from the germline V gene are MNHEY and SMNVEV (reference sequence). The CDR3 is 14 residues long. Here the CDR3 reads CATKIRDGACEQYF. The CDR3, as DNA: TGTGCCACCAAAATCCGGGACGGAGCCTGCGAGCAGTACTTC.